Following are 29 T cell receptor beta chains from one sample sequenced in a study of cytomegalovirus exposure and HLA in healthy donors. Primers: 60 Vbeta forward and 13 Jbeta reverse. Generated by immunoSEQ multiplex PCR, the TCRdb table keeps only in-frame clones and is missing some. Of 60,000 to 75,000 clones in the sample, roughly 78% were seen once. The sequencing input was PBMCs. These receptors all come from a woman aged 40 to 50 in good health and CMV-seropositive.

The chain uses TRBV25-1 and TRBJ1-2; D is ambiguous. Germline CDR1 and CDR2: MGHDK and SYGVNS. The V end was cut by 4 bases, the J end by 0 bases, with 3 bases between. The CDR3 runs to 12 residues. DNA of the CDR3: TGTGCCAGCAGTGCTACTAACTATGGCTACACCTTC. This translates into CASSATNYGYTF.

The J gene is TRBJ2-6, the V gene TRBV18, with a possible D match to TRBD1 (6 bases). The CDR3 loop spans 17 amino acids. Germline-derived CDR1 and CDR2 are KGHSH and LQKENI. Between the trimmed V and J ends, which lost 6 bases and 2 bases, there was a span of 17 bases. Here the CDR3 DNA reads TGTGCCAGCTCGTTTCAGGGGATTAGTACTGGGGCCAACGTCCTGACTTTC. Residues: CASSFQGISTGANVLTF. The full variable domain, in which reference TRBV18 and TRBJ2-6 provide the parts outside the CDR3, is NAGVMQNPRHLVRRRGQEARLRCSPMKGHSHVYWYRQLPEEGLKFMVYLQKENIIDESGMPKERFSAEFPKEGPSILRIQQVVRGDSAAYFCASSFQGISTGANVLTFGAGSRLTVL.

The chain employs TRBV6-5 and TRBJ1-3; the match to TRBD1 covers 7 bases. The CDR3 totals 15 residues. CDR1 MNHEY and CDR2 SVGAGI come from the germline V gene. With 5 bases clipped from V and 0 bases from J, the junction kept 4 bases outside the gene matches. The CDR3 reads CASSRGQLSGNTIYF. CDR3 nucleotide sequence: TGTGCCAGCAGTCGGGGACAGCTCTCTGGAAACACCATATATTTT.

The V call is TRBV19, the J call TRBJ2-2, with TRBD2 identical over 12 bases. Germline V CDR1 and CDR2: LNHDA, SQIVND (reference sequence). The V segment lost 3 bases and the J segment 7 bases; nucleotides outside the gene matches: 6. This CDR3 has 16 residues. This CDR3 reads CASSILAGGSDGELFF. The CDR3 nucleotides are TGTGCCAGTAGTATCCTAGCGGGGGGGTCTGACGGGGAGCTGTTTTTT.

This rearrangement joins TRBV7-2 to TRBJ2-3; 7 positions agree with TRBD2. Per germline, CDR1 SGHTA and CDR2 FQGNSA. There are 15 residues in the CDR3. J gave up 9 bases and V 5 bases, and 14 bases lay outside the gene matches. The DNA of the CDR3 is TGTGCCAGCAGCCCCACCGGGCCGAGGGGAGGGACGCAGTATTTT. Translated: CASSPTGPRGGTQYF.

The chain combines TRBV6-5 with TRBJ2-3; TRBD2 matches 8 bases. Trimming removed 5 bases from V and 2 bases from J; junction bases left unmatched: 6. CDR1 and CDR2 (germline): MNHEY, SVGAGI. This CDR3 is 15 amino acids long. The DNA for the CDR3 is TGTGCCAGCAGTCGCGGGGGGCCGAACACAGATACGCAGTATTTT. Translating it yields CASSRGGPNTDTQYF.

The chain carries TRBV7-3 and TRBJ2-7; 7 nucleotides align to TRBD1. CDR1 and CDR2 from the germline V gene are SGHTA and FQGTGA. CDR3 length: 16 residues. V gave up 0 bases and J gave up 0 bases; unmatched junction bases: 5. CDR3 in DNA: TGTGCCAGCAGCTTAACCCTGACAGGGAGCTCCTACGAGCAGTACTTC. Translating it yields CASSLTLTGSSYEQYF.

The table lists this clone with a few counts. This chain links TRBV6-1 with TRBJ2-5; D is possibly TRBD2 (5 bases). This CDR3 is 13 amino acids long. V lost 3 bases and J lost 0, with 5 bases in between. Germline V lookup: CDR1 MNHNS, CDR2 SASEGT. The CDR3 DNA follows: TGTGCCAGCAGTGAGGACTACCAAGAGACCCAGTACTTC. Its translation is CASSEDYQETQYF.

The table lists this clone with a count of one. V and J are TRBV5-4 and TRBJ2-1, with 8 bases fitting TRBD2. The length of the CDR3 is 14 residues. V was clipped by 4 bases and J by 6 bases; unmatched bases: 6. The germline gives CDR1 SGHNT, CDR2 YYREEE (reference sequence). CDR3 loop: CASSQPGGANEQFF. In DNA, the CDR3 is TGTGCCAGCAGCCAGCCGGGAGGGGCCAATGAGCAGTTCTTC.

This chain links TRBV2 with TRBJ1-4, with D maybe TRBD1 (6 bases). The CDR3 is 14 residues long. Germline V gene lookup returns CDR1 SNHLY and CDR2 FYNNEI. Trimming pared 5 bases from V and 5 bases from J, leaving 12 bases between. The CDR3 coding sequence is TGTGCCAGCAGTCAACAGGGTGGGAATGAAAAACTGTTTTTT. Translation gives CASSQQGGNEKLFF.

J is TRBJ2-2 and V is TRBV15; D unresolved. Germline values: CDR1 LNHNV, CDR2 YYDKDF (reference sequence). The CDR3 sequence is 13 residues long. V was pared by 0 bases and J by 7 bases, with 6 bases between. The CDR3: CATSRDFSGELFF. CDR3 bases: TGTGCCACCAGCAGAGATTTCAGCGGGGAGCTGTTTTTT. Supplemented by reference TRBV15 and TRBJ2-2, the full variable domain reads DAMVIQNPRYQVTQFGKPVTLSCSQTLNHNVMYWYQQKSSQAPKLLFHYYDKDFNNEADTPDNFQSRRPNTSFCFLDIRSPGLGDTAMYLCATSRDFSGELFFGEGSRLTVL.

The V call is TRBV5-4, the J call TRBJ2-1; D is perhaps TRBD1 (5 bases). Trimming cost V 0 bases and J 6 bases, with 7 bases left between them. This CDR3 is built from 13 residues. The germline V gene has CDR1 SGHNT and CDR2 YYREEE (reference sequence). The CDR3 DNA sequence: TGTGCCAGCAGCTTGGGGGGCGTCAATGAGCAGTTCTTC. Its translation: CASSLGGVNEQFF.

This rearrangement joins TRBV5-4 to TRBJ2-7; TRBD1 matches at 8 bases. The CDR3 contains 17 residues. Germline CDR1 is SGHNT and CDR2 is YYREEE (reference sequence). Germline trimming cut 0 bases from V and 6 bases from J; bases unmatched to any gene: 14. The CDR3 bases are TGTGCCAGCAGCTTGGGAGGGACAGGAGGGAAGAGCGGCGAGCAGTACTTC. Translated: CASSLGGTGGKSGEQYF.

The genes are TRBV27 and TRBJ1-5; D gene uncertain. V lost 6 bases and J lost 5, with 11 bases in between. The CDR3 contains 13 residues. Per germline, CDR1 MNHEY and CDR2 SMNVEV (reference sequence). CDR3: CASRYAPDQPQHF. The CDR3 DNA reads TGTGCCAGCAGATACGCCCCAGATCAGCCCCAGCATTTT.

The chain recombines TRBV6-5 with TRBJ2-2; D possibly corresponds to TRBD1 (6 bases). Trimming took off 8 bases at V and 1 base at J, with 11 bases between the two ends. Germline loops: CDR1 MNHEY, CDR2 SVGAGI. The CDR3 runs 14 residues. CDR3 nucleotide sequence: TGTGCCAGCCTATACAGGGAGAACACCGGGGAGCTGTTTTTT. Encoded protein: CASLYRENTGELFF.

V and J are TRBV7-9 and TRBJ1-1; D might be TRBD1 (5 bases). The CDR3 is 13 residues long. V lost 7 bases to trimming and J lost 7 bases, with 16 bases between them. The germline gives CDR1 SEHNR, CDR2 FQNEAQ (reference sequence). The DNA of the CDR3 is TGTGCCAGCACCCTCCAAGGGGTTATTGAAGCTTTCTTT. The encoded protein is CASTLQGVIEAFF.

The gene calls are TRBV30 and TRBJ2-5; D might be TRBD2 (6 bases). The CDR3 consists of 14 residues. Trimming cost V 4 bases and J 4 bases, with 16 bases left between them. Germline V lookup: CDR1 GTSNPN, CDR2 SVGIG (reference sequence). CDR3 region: CAWIRGVGGETQYF. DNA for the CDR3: TGTGCCTGGATTCGAGGGGTCGGGGGAGAGACCCAGTACTTC.

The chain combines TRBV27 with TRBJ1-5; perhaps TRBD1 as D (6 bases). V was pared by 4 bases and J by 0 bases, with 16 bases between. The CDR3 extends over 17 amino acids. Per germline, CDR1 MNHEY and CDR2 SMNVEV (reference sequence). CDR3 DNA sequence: TGTGCCAGCAGTTCGAAGGACAGCCTCTATAGCAATCAGCCCCAGCATTTT. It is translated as CASSSKDSLYSNQPQHF.

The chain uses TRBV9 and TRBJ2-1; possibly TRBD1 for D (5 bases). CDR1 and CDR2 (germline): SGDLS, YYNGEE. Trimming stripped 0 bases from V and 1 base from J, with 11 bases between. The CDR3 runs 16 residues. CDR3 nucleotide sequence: TGTGCCAGCAGCGTAGATCCCCAGGGATCCTACAATGAGCAGTTCTTC. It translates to CASSVDPQGSYNEQFF.

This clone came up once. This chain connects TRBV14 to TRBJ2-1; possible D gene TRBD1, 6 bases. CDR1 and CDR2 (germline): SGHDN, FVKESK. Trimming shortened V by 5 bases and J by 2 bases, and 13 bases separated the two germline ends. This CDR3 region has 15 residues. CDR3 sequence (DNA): TGTGCCAGCAGCAACAGGGTAACGGCCTACAATGAGCAGTTCTTC. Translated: CASSNRVTAYNEQFF.

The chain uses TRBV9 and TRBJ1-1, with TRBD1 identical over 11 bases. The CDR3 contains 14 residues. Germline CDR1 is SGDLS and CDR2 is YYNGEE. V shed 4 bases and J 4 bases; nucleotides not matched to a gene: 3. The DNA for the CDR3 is TGTGCCAGCAGCCAGGGACAGGGGGGCACTGAAGCTTTCTTT. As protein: CASSQGQGGTEAFF.

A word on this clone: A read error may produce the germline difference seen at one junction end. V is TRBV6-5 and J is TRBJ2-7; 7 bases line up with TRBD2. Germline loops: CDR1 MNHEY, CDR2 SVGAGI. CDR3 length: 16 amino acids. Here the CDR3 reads CSSSSPSGVLPYEQYF. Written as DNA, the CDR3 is TGTTCCAGCAGTTCTCCTAGCGGCGTCCTCCCCTACGAGCAGTACTTC.

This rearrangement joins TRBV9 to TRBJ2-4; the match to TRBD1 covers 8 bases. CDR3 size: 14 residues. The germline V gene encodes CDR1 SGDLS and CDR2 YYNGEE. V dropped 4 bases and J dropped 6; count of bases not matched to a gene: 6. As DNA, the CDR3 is TGTGCCAGCAGCCGTGGTACAGGGGGAAACATTCAGTACTTC. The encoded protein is CASSRGTGGNIQYF.

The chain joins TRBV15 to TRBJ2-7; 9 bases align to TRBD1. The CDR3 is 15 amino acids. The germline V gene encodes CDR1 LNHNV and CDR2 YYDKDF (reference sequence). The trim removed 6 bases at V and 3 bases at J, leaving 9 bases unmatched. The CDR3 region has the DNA TGTGCCACCAGTCCTAAGACAGGGGGTTACTACGAGCAGTACTTC. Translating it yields CATSPKTGGYYEQYF.

CDR3 sequence (DNA): TGTGCCAGGGGACAGTTCTATGGCTACACCTTC. Translated, it gives CARGQFYGYTF. J is TRBJ1-2 and V is TRBV19; 7 bases agree with TRBD1. J was trimmed by 4 bases and V by 9 bases; bases with no gene match: 2. This CDR3 is built from 11 residues. Germline V gives CDR1 LNHDA, CDR2 SQIVND (reference sequence).

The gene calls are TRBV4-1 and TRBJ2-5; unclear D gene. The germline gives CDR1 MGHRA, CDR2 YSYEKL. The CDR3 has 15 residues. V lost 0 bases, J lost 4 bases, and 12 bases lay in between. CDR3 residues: CASSQDFPPGETQYF. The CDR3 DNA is TGCGCCAGCAGCCAAGATTTCCCCCCGGGAGAGACCCAGTACTTC.

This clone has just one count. The CDR3 is CASSTGQGNSPLHF. CDR3 bases: TGTGCCAGCAGCACGGGACAGGGCAATTCACCCCTCCACTTT. The chain combines TRBV11-1 with TRBJ1-6; 9 bases are a match to TRBD1. The trim removed 5 bases at V and 7 bases at J, leaving 3 bases unmatched. Germline loops: CDR1 SGHAT, CDR2 FQDESV (reference sequence). This CDR3 contains 14 residues.

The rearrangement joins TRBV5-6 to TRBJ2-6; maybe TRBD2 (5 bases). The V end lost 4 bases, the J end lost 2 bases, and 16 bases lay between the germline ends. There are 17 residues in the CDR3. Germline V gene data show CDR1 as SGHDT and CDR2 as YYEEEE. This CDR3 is CASSQPTRAAGANVLTF. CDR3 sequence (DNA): TGTGCCAGCAGCCAACCGACGAGGGCGGCTGGGGCCAACGTCCTGACTTTC.

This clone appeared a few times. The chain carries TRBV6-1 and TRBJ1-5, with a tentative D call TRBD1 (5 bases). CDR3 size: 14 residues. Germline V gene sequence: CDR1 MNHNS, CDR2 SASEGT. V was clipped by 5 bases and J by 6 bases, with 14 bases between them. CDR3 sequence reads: CASSRRVQGQPQHF. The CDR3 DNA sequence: TGTGCCAGCAGTCGTAGGGTTCAGGGTCAGCCCCAGCATTTT.